The sequence of this TCR beta chain was determined in a study of beta chain features in type 1 diabetes. Overall study results and limits: Any HLA effect on TCRB rearrangement was left unresolved by small sub-analyses. VDJ junctions sequenced from type 1 diabetes patients showed fewer insertions and more deletions. In all four CD4+ subsets, TCRB CDR3 length was significantly, moderately reduced in type 1 diabetes.

As for this clone: The antigen is undetermined.

Sequencing targeted expressed TCRB transcripts, as all isolated RNA had been reverse transcribed. TCRdb's table, derived via immunoSEQ multiplex PCR, lists solely in-frame clones and lacks some. The sample carries a few hundred thousand clones, roughly 16% recorded once. V gave up 1 base and J gave up 4 bases; unmatched junction bases: 8. The germline V gene has CDR1 MGHRA and CDR2 YSYEKL. The CDR3 contains 16 residues. A single heparinised draw of approximately 100 mL on average was taken per donor. A CD45RO/CCR7/CD25/CD127/CD95/CD27 panel sorted naive, central memory, regulatory and stem cell-like memory CD4+ cells.

Sequenced: naive CD4+ T cells from blood. The rearrangement links TRBV4-1 to TRBJ2-7; 9 nucleotides match TRBD2. This TCR derives from a young man with type 1 diabetes. CDR3 sequence: CASSQVASGTIYEQYF. DNA for the CDR3: TGCGCCAGCAGCCAAGTGGCTAGCGGGACTATATACGAGCAGTACTTC.